The TCR beta chain described here comes from a study of T cells in Graves' hyperthyroidism and ophthalmopathy. Overall study context: Pretreatment peripheral blood was obtained at initial diagnosis.

Germline values: CDR1 MNHEY, CDR2 SVGAGI. V lost 0 bases, J lost 7 bases, and 7 bases stayed unmatched. The CDR3 extends over 16 amino acids. The CDR3 regions of TCR beta were amplified from RNA transcripts. RT-PCR in the first round (using the HTBI primer set) targeted the TCR CDR3. TCRdb itself ran the multiplex PCR reads through MiXCR, one entry per CDR3 protein. This table holds about 250,000 distinct CDR3 sequences, about 20% found once. Exclusions: uncontrolled infection, other autoimmune disease, pregnancy, lactation. Every diagnosis used clinical symptoms, serum thyroxine and TRAb, thyroid ultrasound and orbital computed tomography. Fresh 10 ml peripheral blood yielded PBMCs. This clonotype was seen repeatedly, ten times or more.

The receptor was derived from a man younger than 45 with Graves' ophthalmopathy. Sequencing was carried out using blood. The chain links TRBV6-5 to TRBJ2-7, with TRBD2 matching over 12 bases. The CDR3 nucleotides read TGTGCCAGCAGTTACTCCGCTAGCGGGAGGGCCGGGGAGCAGTACTTC. This gives the protein CASSYSASGRAGEQYF.